These 31 T cell receptor beta chains were all obtained from the same sample, sequenced in a study of Ad26.COV2.S vaccination and SARS-CoV-2 variants. Method: immunoSEQ multiplex PCR; TCRdb's copy keeps in-frame clones and lacks some. The table records fewer than 400,000 clones, over 75% of them present only once. Specified treatment: 19 received Ad26.COV2.S at low or high dose, single or two shots; about 5 received placebo; per-sample allocation not given. Specimen acquisition occurred on day 63 following the initial vaccine or placebo injection. The sequencing used peripheral blood, collected in a trial of Ad26.COV2.S vaccine versus placebo. Receptors were obtained from a person between 18 and 60 years old who received the Ad26.COV2.S COVID-19 vaccine or a placebo.

The rearrangement uses TRBV5-1 and TRBJ2-3; 7 bases map to TRBD1. The CDR3 loop spans 21 amino acids. The ends lost 0 bases at V and 1 base at J; junction bases unmatched: 20. Germline CDR1 reads SGHRS; CDR2 reads YFSETQ. The CDR3 bases are TGCGCCAGCAGCTTGGATTTCCCCAGGGTCGGTAGGGGGCGCGGCACAGATACGCAGTATTTT. Encoded protein: CASSLDFPRVGRGRGTDTQYF.

The CDR3 region is CAWSKLGNEQFF. Written as DNA, the CDR3 is TGTGCCTGGTCCAAACTCGGCAATGAGCAGTTCTTC. The rearrangement uses TRBV30 and TRBJ2-1; no clear D. The V and J ends lost 5 bases and 6 bases respectively, with 11 bases between them. CDR3 size: 12 residues. Germline V CDR1 and CDR2: GTSNPN, SVGIG (reference sequence). Filled out from reference TRBV30 and TRBJ2-1, the complete variable domain reads SQTIHQWPATLVQPVGSPLSLECTVEGTSNPNLYWYRQAAGRGLQLLFYSVGIGQISSEVPQNLSASRPQDRQFILSSKKLLLSDSGFYLCAWSKLGNEQFFGPGTRLTVL.

The rearrangement joins TRBV2 to TRBJ2-3; D remains ambiguous. Deletions cut 5 bases from V and 4 bases from J, with 7 bases between. Germline V gene lookup returns CDR1 SNHLY and CDR2 FYNNEI. This CDR3 spans 12 amino acids. CDR3 in DNA: TGTGCCAGCAGTCTGCCTCCAGATACGCAGTATTTT. Translation: CASSLPPDTQYF.

The chain is built from TRBV3-1 (or the pseudogene TRBV3-2) and TRBJ2-2; the D gene is possibly TRBD1 (5 bases). The V end was cut by 2 bases, the J end by 1 base, with 8 bases between. The CDR3 sequence is 15 residues long. Germline V gene lookup returns CDR1 LGHDT and CDR2 YNNKEL (reference sequence). CDR3 protein: CASSQPRVNTGELFF. CDR3 DNA: TGTGCCAGCAGCCAACCCAGGGTGAACACCGGGGAGCTGTTTTTT.

The V call is TRBV24-1, the J call TRBJ2-1; D unresolved. The CDR3 covers 13 residues. The ends were cut back, 4 bases at V and 7 bases at J, with 10 bases in the middle. Germline V CDR1 and CDR2: KGHDR, SFDVKD. CDR3 DNA: TGTGCCACCAGTGACCCGGTGGGAAATGAGCAGTTCTTC. This codes for CATSDPVGNEQFF.

The chain recombines TRBV7-3 with TRBJ2-3, with D perhaps being TRBD1 or TRBD2 (6 bases each). V gave up 3 bases and J gave up 6 bases, with 16 bases separating them. Germline V gene lookup returns CDR1 SGHTA and CDR2 FQGTGA. This CDR3 spans 15 amino acids. As DNA, the CDR3 is TGTGCCAGCAGCTTCGGGACACCTGGGGGGGATACGCAGTATTTT. Its translation is CASSFGTPGGDTQYF. The full variable domain, its missing parts supplied by reference TRBV7-3 and TRBJ2-3, is GAGVSQTPSNKVTEKGKYVELRCDPISGHTALYWYRQSLGQGPEFLIYFQGTGAADDSGLPNDRFFAVRPEGSVSTLKIQRTERGDSAVYLCASSFGTPGGDTQYFGPGTRLTVL.

The chain recombines TRBV10-2 with TRBJ1-1, with 7 bases lining up with TRBD1. The CDR3 contains 16 residues. CDR1 is WSHSY and CDR2 is SAAADI in the germline V gene. Trimming removed 5 bases from V and 1 base from J; junction bases left unmatched: 10. This chain's CDR3 is CASSPSGGQTNTEAFF. The CDR3 DNA follows: TGCGCCAGCAGTCCATCCGGGGGACAGACGAACACTGAAGCTTTCTTT.

V gene TRBV6-5 combines with J gene TRBJ1-1; D unclear. Trimming took off 7 bases at V and 5 bases at J, with 14 bases between the two ends. Germline CDR1 MNHEY, CDR2 SVGAGI. CDR3 length equals 13 residues. The CDR3 loop reads CASTGNLQTEAFF. CDR3 in DNA: TGTGCCAGCACCGGAAATCTCCAAACTGAAGCTTTCTTT.

The rearrangement uses TRBV27 and TRBJ2-7, with 9 bases aligning to TRBD2. J gave up 3 bases and V 6 bases, and 3 bases lay outside the gene matches. Germline CDR1 is MNHEY and CDR2 is SMNVEV (reference sequence). This CDR3 spans 13 amino acids. The CDR3 loop is CASRRGGFYEQYF. CDR3 in DNA: TGTGCCAGCAGGCGGGGGGGGTTCTACGAGCAGTACTTC.

The CDR3 DNA is TGTGCCAGTAGTCCCTTGCAGGGGGCCGGCTACGAGCAGTACTTC. As protein: CASSPLQGAGYEQYF. The chain joins TRBV19 to TRBJ2-7; 8 bases fit TRBD1. The CDR3 is 15 amino acids. V lost 5 bases and J lost 3; bases outside the gene matches: 9. The germline CDR1 and CDR2 sequences are LNHDA and SQIVND (reference sequence).

The J gene is TRBJ2-3, the V gene TRBV5-5; 10 bases fit TRBD2. Germline values: CDR1 SGHKS, CDR2 YYEKEE (reference sequence). The CDR3 contains 16 residues. J lost 0 bases, V lost 4 bases, and 5 bases had no gene match. In DNA, the CDR3 is TGTGCCAGCAGCCGGCTGACTAGCGGGAGCACAGATACGCAGTATTTT. Translation gives CASSRLTSGSTDTQYF.

The rearrangement joins TRBV28 to TRBJ2-3, with D perhaps matching TRBD1 or TRBD2 (5 bases each). Germline CDR1 reads MDHEN; CDR2 reads SYDVKM. The CDR3 runs to 13 residues. The V gene lost 8 bases and the J gene lost 4 bases, with 13 bases spanning the gap. The CDR3 loop is CASGNRGPDTQYF. In nucleotides, the CDR3 is TGTGCCAGCGGGAACCGGGGCCCAGATACGCAGTATTTT.

This rearrangement joins TRBV7-2 to TRBJ2-7; D gene unclear. V was pared by 1 base and J by 1 base, with 8 bases between. CDR1 is SGHTA, CDR2 FQGNSA, per germline. The CDR3 extends over 14 amino acids. The CDR3 region has the DNA TGTGCCAGCAGCTTAGACTCGTTATCCTACGAGCAGTACTTC. Translation: CASSLDSLSYEQYF.

CDR3 protein: CASNFLAGEGEQYF. The CDR3 DNA sequence: TGCGCCAGCAACTTTCTAGCGGGAGAAGGAGAGCAGTACTTC. The V gene is TRBV5-1, the J gene TRBJ2-7; 10 bases match TRBD2. The V segment lost 6 bases and the J segment 7 bases; nucleotides outside the gene matches: 10. The germline V gene encodes CDR1 SGHRS and CDR2 YFSETQ. This CDR3 region has 14 residues.

The chain combines TRBV7-3 with TRBJ1-2, with TRBD1 as a possible D gene (5 bases). The germline gives CDR1 SGHTA, CDR2 FQGTGA. Trimming cost V 2 bases and J 8 bases, with 15 bases left between them. The CDR3 loop spans 14 amino acids. The CDR3, as DNA: TGTGCCAGCAGCTTAGGGGCCCGGGCTCGAGGCTACACCTTC. This translates into CASSLGARARGYTF.

The chain recombines TRBV7-3 with TRBJ2-7, with D maybe TRBD2 (5 bases). Trimming took off 2 bases at V and 5 bases at J, with 13 bases between the two ends. The CDR3 extends over 14 amino acids. The germline CDR1 and CDR2 sequences are SGHTA and FQGTGA. The CDR3 coding sequence is TGTGCCAGCAGCTTACGCGGGTTTTACGACGAGCAGTACTTC. It is translated as CASSLRGFYDEQYF.

J is TRBJ2-5 and V is TRBV2; no clear D gene. The CDR3 totals 13 residues. V was trimmed by 4 bases and J by 8 bases, leaving 14 bases between them. Germline CDR1 SNHLY, CDR2 FYNNEI. CDR3 in amino acids: CASSGEVKRTQYF. The CDR3 DNA is TGTGCCAGCAGTGGGGAAGTCAAGAGAACCCAGTACTTC.

Concerning this clone itself: Other DNA sequences of this sample code for an identical CDR3. The V gene is TRBV7-9, the J gene TRBJ2-3, with 8 nucleotides matching TRBD2. From germline, CDR1 is SEHNR and CDR2 FQNEAQ (reference sequence). Trimming took 3 bases from V and 0 from J; bases not matched to a gene: 2. CDR3 length: 15 amino acids. CDR3 nucleotide sequence: TGTGCCAGCAGCTTCTCTAGCGGGAGCACAGATACGCAGTATTTT. This translates into CASSFSSGSTDTQYF. Full variable domain (remainder filled in from reference TRBV7-9 and TRBJ2-3): DTGVSQNPRHKITKRGQNVTFRCDPISEHNRLYWYRQTLGQGPEFLTYFQNEAQLEKSRLLSDRFSAERPKGSFSTLEIQRTEQGDSAMYLCASSFSSGSTDTQYFGPGTRLTVL.

This chain uses TRBV9 with TRBJ1-1; 7 bases fit TRBD1. The CDR3 runs to 15 residues. Germline CDR1 SGDLS, CDR2 YYNGEE. Losses at the gene ends were 4 bases for V and 5 bases for J; bases not matched to a gene: 11. CDR3 sequence reads: CASSRLRQGGTEAFF. The DNA for the CDR3 is TGTGCCAGCAGCCGCCTTCGACAGGGAGGGACTGAAGCTTTCTTT.

The rearrangement links TRBV5-4 to TRBJ2-2; D gene ambiguous. Germline CDR1 SGHNT, CDR2 YYREEE (reference sequence). V was cut by 2 bases and J by 3 bases, with 8 bases left in between. This CDR3 region has 14 residues. CDR3 DNA sequence: TGTGCCAGCAGCTTAGCCGTGGACACCGGGGAGCTGTTTTTT. It specifies CASSLAVDTGELFF.

The genes are TRBV5-1 and TRBJ2-1; 14 nucleotides match TRBD2. Germline lookup yields CDR1 SGHRS and CDR2 YFSETQ. The CDR3 is 14 amino acids. V was pared by 7 bases and J by 10 bases, with 7 bases of the junction left unmatched. CDR3 protein: CASAGLAGGDEQFF. DNA of the CDR3: TGCGCCAGCGCAGGACTAGCGGGAGGTGACGAGCAGTTCTTC.

The V and J genes are TRBV7-9 and TRBJ2-1; D unclear. Per the germline V gene, CDR1 is SEHNR and CDR2 is FQNEAQ (reference sequence). V lost 1 base, J lost 10 bases, and 17 bases lay in between. The CDR3 consists of 15 residues. This chain's CDR3 is CASSLVLGRKVEQFF. CDR3 nucleotide sequence: TGTGCCAGCAGCTTAGTTTTAGGAAGAAAGGTAGAGCAGTTCTTC.

This sequence joins TRBV6-4 and TRBJ2-3; 14 bases map to TRBD2. The CDR3 is 15 residues long. The junction had 7 bases not matched to a gene; V was cut back by 6 bases and J by 8 bases. Germline V gives CDR1 MRHNA, CDR2 SNTAGT. CDR3 region: CASRAGTSGRGTQYF. CDR3 DNA: TGTGCCAGCAGGGCCGGGACTAGCGGGAGAGGTACGCAGTATTTT.

A word on this clone: A read error may account for a junction end that differs from germline. This sequence joins TRBV6-2 or TRBV6-3 and TRBJ2-7; tentative D call: TRBD1 (5 bases). This CDR3 contains 14 residues. Per germline, CDR1 MNHEY and CDR2 SVGEGT. The CDR3 DNA reads as TGTGCCAGCAGTGACTCCGACAGAGACTACGAGCAGTACTTC. Its translation is CASSDSDRDYEQYF.

The rearrangement uses TRBV5-6 and TRBJ1-5; the D is unclear. Per germline, CDR1 SGHDT and CDR2 YYEEEE. The CDR3 covers 15 residues. The V end was cut by 0 bases, the J end by 7 bases, with 14 bases between. The CDR3 here is CASSLGWRGDQPQHF. CDR3 coding DNA: TGTGCCAGCAGCTTGGGTTGGCGGGGAGACCAGCCCCAGCATTTT. The full variable domain, its missing parts supplied by reference TRBV5-6 and TRBJ1-5, is DAGVTQSPTHLIKTRGQQVTLRCSPKSGHDTVSWYQQALGQGPQFIFQYYEEEERQRGNFPDRFSGHQFPNYSSELNVNALLLGDSALYLCASSLGWRGDQPQHFGDGTRLSIL.

This chain links TRBV29-1 with TRBJ2-3; tentative D call: TRBD2 (5 bases). The CDR3 consists of 14 residues. Germline-derived CDR1 and CDR2 are SQVTM and ANQGSEA. V was cut by 4 bases and J by 11 bases, with 22 bases left in between. CDR3 bases: TGCAGCGTTGCGACTTCCGGGGTCCCGGGTGAGCAGTATTTT. Protein sequence: CSVATSGVPGEQYF.

Comment on this clone: This same CDR3 is encoded by further DNA sequences in the sample. The chain uses TRBV9 and TRBJ2-7; possible D gene TRBD1, 6 bases. CDR3 length: 14 residues. CDR1 is SGDLS, CDR2 YYNGEE, per germline. Deletions cut 0 bases from V and 4 bases from J, with 11 bases between. The CDR3 here is CASSVGTGNYEQYF. CDR3 coding DNA: TGTGCCAGCAGCGTAGGTACAGGGAATTACGAGCAGTACTTC.

The V gene is TRBV24-1, the J gene TRBJ1-5; tentatively, D is TRBD1 (5 bases). The CDR3 spans 16 residues. Trimming shortened V by 3 bases and J by 0 bases, and 11 bases separated the two germline ends. The germline V gene encodes CDR1 KGHDR and CDR2 SFDVKD. CDR3 protein: CATSDTAGPSNQPQHF. The CDR3 DNA reads TGTGCCACCAGTGATACTGCAGGGCCTAGCAATCAGCCCCAGCATTTT.

This clone was observed once. The chain combines TRBV30 with TRBJ2-7; D remains unclear. CDR1 is GTSNPN and CDR2 is SVGIG in the germline V gene (reference sequence). This CDR3 contains 15 residues. V lost 0 bases, J lost 4 bases, and 16 bases lay in between. The CDR3 region has the DNA TGTGCCTGGAGTGTAGGTAGGGTAGAGTCGTACGAGCAGTACTTC. Translated, it gives CAWSVGRVESYEQYF.

The chain has TRBV7-9 and TRBJ2-2; weak D call: TRBD1 (6 bases). CDR1 is SEHNR, CDR2 FQNEAQ, per germline (reference sequence). V lost 7 bases, J lost 6 bases, and 9 bases lay in between. This CDR3 has 12 residues. CDR3 bases: TGTGCCAGCATTGGGGGCCCCGGGGAGCTGTTTTTT. Translating gives CASIGGPGELFF.

This chain joins TRBV13 and TRBJ1-3; D remains unclear. This CDR3 region has 16 residues. V dropped 0 bases and J dropped 0 bases, with 9 bases sitting between them. Germline-derived CDR1 and CDR2 are PRHDT and FYEKMQ (reference sequence). DNA for the CDR3: TGTGCCAGCAGCTTAGGTCGTTCTTCCTCTGGAAACACCATATATTTT. Translating gives CASSLGRSSSGNTIYF.